This record looks at one T cell receptor beta chain sequence and its context. Antigen unknown. This sample is part of a study of response to subunit inactivated influenza vaccine. Whole-study findings and limits: Each seasonal flu vaccination may recruit only limited new T cells, authors suggested.

From the RT-PCR reads, TCRdb called clonotypes with MiXCR, one entry per CDR3 protein. This sample yields more than 700,000 distinct CDR3 sequences, of which around 20% are seen a single time; roughly a tenth belongs to the top ten. The CDR3 contains 15 residues. From germline, CDR1 is WSHSY and CDR2 SAAADI. V was pared by 8 bases and J by 6 bases, with 15 bases of the junction left unmatched. The sequence was collected from a man aged 50-59 years who received an inactivated influenza vaccine. The chain employs TRBV10-2 and TRBJ1-1, with 7 positions matching TRBD1. The sample here was PBMCs from blood, taken 4 to 6 days after vaccination. The CDR3 here is CASQGGRTRGSEAFF. The CDR3 region has the DNA TGCGCCAGCCAAGGTGGTAGGACCAGGGGGTCTGAAGCTTTCTTT.